The subject of this entry is one TCR beta chain. No antigen is known for it. This record comes from a study of cytomegalovirus exposure and HLA in healthy donors. Findings and limits, study-wide: Fewer than 20,000 TCR beta sequences were associated with HLA alleles at 0.05 false discovery rate in a later analysis.

V gave up 1 base and J gave up 4 bases, with 13 bases separating them. Germline values: CDR1 SGDLS, CDR2 YYNGEE. The CDR3 has 15 residues. The PCR was carried out with 60 Vbeta primers and 13 Jbeta primers. Assay used: immunoSEQ multiplex PCR; TCRdb lists only in-frame clones, some missing. The top ten clones hold more than 0.95% of a sample with some 100,000 clones, about 79% of them seen once. The chain uses TRBV9 and TRBJ2-3, with a possible D match to TRBD2 (6 bases). Sample: PBMCs. This TCR was recovered from a woman aged 18-29 years in good health and CMV-seronegative. Here the CDR3 reads CASSVMAGQADTQYF. CDR3 sequence (DNA): TGTGCCAGCAGCGTAATGGCGGGGCAAGCAGATACGCAGTATTTT.